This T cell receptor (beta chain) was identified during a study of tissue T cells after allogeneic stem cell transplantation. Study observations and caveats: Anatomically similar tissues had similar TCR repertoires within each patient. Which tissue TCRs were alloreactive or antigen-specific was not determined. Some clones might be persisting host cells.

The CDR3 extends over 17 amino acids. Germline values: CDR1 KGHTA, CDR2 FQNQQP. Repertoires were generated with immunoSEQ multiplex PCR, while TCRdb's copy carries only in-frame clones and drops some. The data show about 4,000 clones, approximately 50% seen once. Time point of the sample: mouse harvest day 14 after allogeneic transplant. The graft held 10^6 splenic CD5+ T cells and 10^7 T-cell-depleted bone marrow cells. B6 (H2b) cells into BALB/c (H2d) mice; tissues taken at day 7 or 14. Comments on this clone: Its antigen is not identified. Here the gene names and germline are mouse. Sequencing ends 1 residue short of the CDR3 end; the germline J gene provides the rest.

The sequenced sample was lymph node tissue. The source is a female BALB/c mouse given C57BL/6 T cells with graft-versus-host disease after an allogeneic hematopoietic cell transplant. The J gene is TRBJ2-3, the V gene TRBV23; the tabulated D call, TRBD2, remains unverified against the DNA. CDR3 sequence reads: CSSSQWGGAASAETLYF. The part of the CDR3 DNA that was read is TGCTCCAGCAGTCAATGGGGGGGGGCGGCTAGTGCAGAAACGCTGTAT.